A selection of T cell receptor beta chains follows, all from one sample in a study of post-analysis software for immune sequencing data. TCRdb called the PCR reads again in MiXCR, with one record for every CDR3 protein. This repertoire shows 150,000 to 200,000 distinct CDR3 sequences, around 36% found once; its top ten account for 28%. The sequencing here drew on blood, taken after autologous hematopoietic stem cell transplantation. The receptor source for this set is a girl aged 5-17 years with multiple sclerosis. Both conserved end residues are part of each CDR3.

cdr3_aa: CSARGGDVASTF; v_call: TRBV20-1; j_call: TRBJ1-2
cdr3_aa: CASSSGQPLYYGYTF; v_call: TRBV14; j_call: TRBJ1-2
cdr3_aa: CASSLRLTGLGETQYF; v_call: TRBV5-1; j_call: TRBJ2-5
cdr3_aa: CASSLADRGSAIYEQYF; v_call: TRBV13; j_call: TRBJ2-7
cdr3_aa: CASSLFGGRGYGYTF; v_call: TRBV5-1; j_call: TRBJ1-2
cdr3_aa: CASSETAGANVLTF; v_call: TRBV10-2; j_call: TRBJ2-6
cdr3_aa: CASIEGLAYTDTQYF; v_call: TRBV5-1; j_call: TRBJ2-3
cdr3_aa: CASSATGTRREQFF; v_call: TRBV12-3/TRBV12-4; j_call: TRBJ2-1
cdr3_aa: CASSLVLAGRTEQYF; v_call: TRBV7-2; j_call: TRBJ2-7
cdr3_aa: CASSLWRQGAGEQYF; v_call: TRBV28; j_call: TRBJ2-5
cdr3_aa: CATGTRGYEQYF; v_call: TRBV7-9; j_call: TRBJ2-7
cdr3_aa: CASSSGQGKNTEAFF; v_call: TRBV5-1; j_call: TRBJ1-1
cdr3_aa: CAISPDPGQGPANTGELFF; v_call: TRBV10-3; j_call: TRBJ2-2
cdr3_aa: CSGRRDRLDEQFF; v_call: TRBV29-1; j_call: TRBJ2-1
cdr3_aa: CAGSFSYEQYF; v_call: TRBV6-2/TRBV6-3; j_call: TRBJ2-7
cdr3_aa: CASSAKAVLAGAFSYEQYF; v_call: TRBV6-1; j_call: TRBJ2-7
cdr3_aa: CSARGQPSSYEQYF; v_call: TRBV20-1; j_call: TRBJ2-7
cdr3_aa: CASSTLAGTITQETQYF; v_call: TRBV5-1; j_call: TRBJ2-5
cdr3_aa: CASSYSAEAFF; v_call: TRBV6-5; j_call: TRBJ1-1
cdr3_aa: CASSQPGTSSYNEQFF; v_call: TRBV4-1; j_call: TRBJ2-1
cdr3_aa: CATSYQDHYGYTF; v_call: TRBV24-1; j_call: TRBJ1-2
cdr3_aa: CASMVSEEKTSYNEQFF; v_call: TRBV28; j_call: TRBJ2-1
cdr3_aa: CSVGRGGEAFF; v_call: TRBV29-1; j_call: TRBJ1-1
cdr3_aa: CASSPSSGQGFREQYF; v_call: TRBV7-9; j_call: TRBJ2-7
cdr3_aa: CASSSSLAGETQYF; v_call: TRBV12-3/TRBV12-4; j_call: TRBJ2-5
cdr3_aa: CASSSTSGSNEQFF; v_call: TRBV6-2/TRBV6-3; j_call: TRBJ2-1
cdr3_aa: CASSLNWEGAKNIQYF; v_call: TRBV11-2; j_call: TRBJ2-4
cdr3_aa: CASRAGSVETQYF; v_call: TRBV7-6; j_call: -
cdr3_aa: CATSREGAPGETQYF; v_call: TRBV15; j_call: TRBJ2-5
cdr3_aa: CATSRDALASGRYEQYF; v_call: TRBV15; j_call: TRBJ2-7
cdr3_aa: CSARTGAGIEQYF; v_call: TRBV20-1; j_call: TRBJ2-7
cdr3_aa: CASSRGRRVNEQFF; v_call: TRBV3-1; j_call: TRBJ2-1
cdr3_aa: CASSHRDRGNQPQHF; v_call: TRBV7-2; j_call: TRBJ1-5
cdr3_aa: CSTMISYEQYF; v_call: TRBV29-1; j_call: -
cdr3_aa: CASSGGSFRDEQFF; v_call: TRBV13; j_call: TRBJ2-1
cdr3_aa: CASSQGQPGNTIYF; v_call: TRBV3-1; j_call: TRBJ1-3
cdr3_aa: CASSLNLAGVDEQFF; v_call: TRBV5-5; j_call: TRBJ2-1
cdr3_aa: CASSLGRAPFSSNQPQHF; v_call: TRBV3-1; j_call: TRBJ1-5
cdr3_aa: CATQGQSTDTQYF; v_call: TRBV12-3/TRBV12-4; j_call: TRBJ2-3
cdr3_aa: CSAYTRNRVTDTQYF; v_call: TRBV20-1; j_call: TRBJ2-3
cdr3_aa: CATRQPGGNQPQHF; v_call: TRBV15; j_call: TRBJ1-5
cdr3_aa: CSAFSGGSQETQYF; v_call: TRBV29-1; j_call: TRBJ2-5
cdr3_aa: CAIRGLAGSDTQYF; v_call: TRBV10-3; j_call: TRBJ2-3
cdr3_aa: CASSETTGYGDGYTF; v_call: TRBV6-1; j_call: TRBJ1-2
cdr3_aa: CASRGGTTYNEQFF; v_call: TRBV19; j_call: TRBJ2-1
cdr3_aa: CASRRQGGKAFF; v_call: TRBV6-5; j_call: TRBJ1-1
cdr3_aa: CASSLRREGRNEQFF; v_call: TRBV7-9; j_call: TRBJ2-1
cdr3_aa: CASSLLAGDTGELFF; v_call: TRBV5-1; j_call: TRBJ2-2
cdr3_aa: CASSLSDYGYTF; v_call: TRBV7-9; j_call: TRBJ1-2
cdr3_aa: CASSPFRRVEGDTQYF; v_call: TRBV6-5; j_call: TRBJ2-3
cdr3_aa: CASRGQGDSPLHF; v_call: TRBV7-9; j_call: TRBJ1-6
cdr3_aa: CASSLSGQGLPYEQYF; v_call: TRBV27; j_call: -
cdr3_aa: CASSLTGVGAQYF; v_call: TRBV7-3; j_call: TRBJ2-3
cdr3_aa: CASSQGQVRVNEKLFF; v_call: TRBV14; j_call: TRBJ1-4
cdr3_aa: CASSLETSRRDQFF; v_call: TRBV11-2; j_call: TRBJ2-1
cdr3_aa: CATSSSGQTYEQYF; v_call: TRBV15; j_call: TRBJ2-7
cdr3_aa: CASSFSGQAAGEQYF; v_call: TRBV5-1; j_call: TRBJ2-7
cdr3_aa: CASSGDRYPNEKLFF; v_call: TRBV7-2; j_call: TRBJ1-4
cdr3_aa: CASRTERGNTEAFF; v_call: TRBV7-9; j_call: TRBJ1-1
cdr3_aa: CASSARDRGHNEQFF; v_call: TRBV7-2; j_call: TRBJ2-1